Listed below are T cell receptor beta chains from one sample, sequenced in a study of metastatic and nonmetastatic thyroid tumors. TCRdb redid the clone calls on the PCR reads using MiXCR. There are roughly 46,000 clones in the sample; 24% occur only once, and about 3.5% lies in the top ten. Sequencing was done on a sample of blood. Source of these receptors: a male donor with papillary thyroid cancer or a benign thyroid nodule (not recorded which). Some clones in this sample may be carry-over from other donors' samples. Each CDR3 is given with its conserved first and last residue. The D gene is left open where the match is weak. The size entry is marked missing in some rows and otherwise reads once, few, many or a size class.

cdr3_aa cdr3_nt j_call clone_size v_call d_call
CASSEWDSGLYGYTF TGTGCCAGCAGTGAATGGGACAGCGGCCTCTATGGCTACACCTTC TRBJ1-2 NA TRBV6-1 TRBD1
CASSEQGNYGYTF TGTGCCAGCAGTGAACAGGGTAACTATGGCTACACCTTC TRBJ1-2 few TRBV6-1 NA
CASSHGQRVYNEQFF TGCGCCAGCAGCCATGGACAGAGAGTCTACAATGAGCAGTTCTTC TRBJ2-1 NA TRBV5-1 NA
CASSINRQIGELFF TGTGCCAGCAGCATAAATCGACAGATCGGGGAGCTGTTTTTT TRBJ2-2 many TRBV11-3 NA
CASSMGRTEAFF TGTGCCAGTAGTATGGGACGCACTGAAGCTTTCTTT TRBJ1-1 many TRBV19 NA
CSARGARQGVSYNEQFF TGCAGTGCTAGAGGGGCCAGACAGGGGGTTTCCTACAATGAGCAGTTCTTC TRBJ2-1 many TRBV20-1 TRBD1
CSAPRTGRGLQETQYF TGCAGTGCCCCAAGAACAGGAAGGGGCCTCCAAGAGACCCAGTACTTC TRBJ2-5 NA TRBV20-1 NA
CASSLRGMGNQPQHF TGTGCCAGCAGCCTCAGGGGCATGGGCAATCAGCCCCAGCATTTT TRBJ1-5 few TRBV12-3/TRBV12-4 NA
CAWRTGSGEKLFF TGTGCCTGGAGAACCGGGTCTGGCGAAAAACTGTTTTTT TRBJ1-4 medium-sized TRBV30 NA
CASSYGTGDTEAFF TGTGCCAGCAGTTATGGGACAGGGGACACTGAAGCTTTCTTT TRBJ1-1 many TRBV6-1 TRBD1
CASSRGQTQNTGELFF TGTGCCAGCAGTAGGGGACAGACGCAGAACACCGGGGAGCTGTTTTTT TRBJ2-2 many TRBV9 TRBD1
CASSLRGMNTEAFF TGTGCCAGCAGTTTGAGGGGTATGAACACTGAAGCTTTCTTT TRBJ1-1 NA TRBV12-3/TRBV12-4 NA
CASSLITGGPREQFF TGTGCCAGCAGCTTAATTACGGGAGGGCCCCGTGAGCAGTTCTTC TRBJ2-1 many TRBV7-3 TRBD2
CASSGRDSYSVYGYTF TGTGCCAGCAGCGGCCGGGACAGCTATTCGGTCTATGGCTACACCTTC TRBJ1-2 NA TRBV11-1 TRBD1
CASSFGQGGYGYTF TGTGCCAGCAGTTTCGGACAGGGAGGCTATGGCTACACCTTC TRBJ1-2 NA TRBV6-5 TRBD1
CSALRDYDEQYF TGCAGTGCTCTCCGGGACTACGACGAGCAGTACTTC TRBJ2-7 NA TRBV20-1 TRBD2
CSAREDRAAGELFF TGCAGTGCTAGAGAAGACAGGGCGGCCGGGGAGCTGTTTTTT TRBJ2-2 many TRBV20-1 TRBD1
CASSSGTDNEKLFF TGTGCCAGCAGTTCCGGGACAGATAATGAAAAACTGTTTTTT TRBJ1-4 few TRBV2 TRBD1
CSVTPREGEKLFF TGCAGCGTTACTCCTAGGGAAGGTGAAAAACTGTTTTTT TRBJ1-4 few TRBV29-1 NA
CASSRGYNEQFF TGTGCCAGTAGTAGGGGCTACAATGAGCAGTTCTTC TRBJ2-1 NA TRBV19 NA
CSRSLDTQYF TGCAGTCGCTCCCTGGATACGCAGTATTTT TRBJ2-3 many TRBV20-1 NA
CASRPGFGTQYF TGTGCCAGCAGGCCGGGGTTCGGTACGCAGTATTTT TRBJ2-3 many TRBV28 NA
CASLAGVADTQYF TGTGCCAGCCTAGCGGGAGTAGCTGATACGCAGTATTTT TRBJ2-3 many TRBV12-3/TRBV12-4 TRBD2